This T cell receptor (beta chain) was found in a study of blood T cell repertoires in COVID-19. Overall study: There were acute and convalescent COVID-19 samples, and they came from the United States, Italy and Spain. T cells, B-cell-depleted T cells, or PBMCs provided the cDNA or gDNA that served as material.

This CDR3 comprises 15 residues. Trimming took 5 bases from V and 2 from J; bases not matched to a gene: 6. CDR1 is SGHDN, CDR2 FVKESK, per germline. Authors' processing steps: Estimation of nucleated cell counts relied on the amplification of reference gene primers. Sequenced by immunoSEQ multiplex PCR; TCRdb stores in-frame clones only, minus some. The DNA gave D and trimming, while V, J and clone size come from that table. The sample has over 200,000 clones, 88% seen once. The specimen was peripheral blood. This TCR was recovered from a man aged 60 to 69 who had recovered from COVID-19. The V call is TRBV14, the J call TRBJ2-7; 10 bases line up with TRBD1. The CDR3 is CASSTGQGSPYEQYF. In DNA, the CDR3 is TGTGCCAGCAGCACGGGACAGGGGAGTCCCTACGAGCAGTACTTC.